A single sample is the source of the 7 T cell receptor beta chains below, sequenced in a study of shared clonotypes between healthy human individuals. The data were produced by immunoSEQ multiplex PCR, yet TCRdb's version contains in-frame clones alone and is incomplete. The sample records 980,000 or so clones, approximately 80% being singletons. The specimen was memory CD4+ T cells sorted from blood. Subset: CD45RA-negative fraction. The receptor set was obtained from a man younger than 30 in good health.

V and J are TRBV28 and TRBJ1-5; 10 nucleotides agree with TRBD1. The V gene's germline CDR1 is MDHEN and CDR2 SYDVKM. There are 14 residues in the CDR3. After removal of 3 bases from V and 8 bases from J, the junction contained 4 bases not matched to a gene. The CDR3 region has the DNA TGTGCCAGCAGTTTGTCGACAGGGGGCAAGCCCCAGCATTTT. This sequence encodes CASSLSTGGKPQHF.

The J gene is TRBJ2-7, the V gene TRBV7-6; no definite D call. Germline CDR1 reads SGHVS; CDR2 reads FNYEAQ. This CDR3 has 15 residues. V lost 3 bases and J 0 bases, leaving 12 bases between the germline ends. Written as DNA, the CDR3 is TGTGCCAGCAGCTTGCGGTATGGCAACTCCTACGAGCAGTACTTC. It encodes CASSLRYGNSYEQYF.

This chain links TRBV7-2 with TRBJ2-7; D is ambiguous. CDR1 is SGHTA and CDR2 is FQGNSA in the germline V gene. The CDR3 loop spans 12 amino acids. Trimming took 0 bases from V and 5 from J, leaving 5 bases between them. This CDR3 reads CASSLARHEQYF. The CDR3 coding sequence is TGTGCCAGCAGCTTAGCTCGCCACGAGCAGTACTTC.

This clone was observed once. The chain joins TRBV7-9 to TRBJ2-1; the D gene is possibly TRBD2 (6 bases). The germline gives CDR1 SEHNR, CDR2 FQNEAQ (reference sequence). This CDR3 contains 15 residues. V lost 5 bases and J lost 8, with 19 bases in between. CDR3 nucleotides: TGTGCCAGCAGCCTTAGGGGAGGAGCAAGCGATGAGCAGTTCTTC. It yields the protein CASSLRGGASDEQFF. Looking up the rest from reference TRBV7-9 and TRBJ2-1 gives the full variable domain: DTGVSQNPRHKITKRGQNVTFRCDPISEHNRLYWYRQTLGQGPEFLTYFQNEAQLEKSRLLSDRFSAERPKGSFSTLEIQRTEQGDSAMYLCASSLRGGASDEQFFGPGTRLTVL.

The chain is built from TRBV27 and TRBJ2-7, with 7 bases matching TRBD1. The CDR3 length is 13 residues. J was trimmed by 2 bases and V by 7 bases; bases with no gene match: 5. In germline, CDR1 is MNHEY, CDR2 SMNVEV (reference sequence). As DNA, the CDR3 is TGTGCCAGCACCGACAGGGTAACCTACGAGCAGTACTTC. It codes for CASTDRVTYEQYF.

The chain is built from TRBV6-1 and TRBJ2-5, with 10 bases matching TRBD2. The germline gives CDR1 MNHNS, CDR2 SASEGT. V was clipped by 9 bases and J by 5 bases; unmatched bases: 9. There are 14 residues in the CDR3. The CDR3, as DNA: TGTGCCAGTTCCCATAGCGGGGGGATTGAGACCCAGTACTTC. Protein sequence: CASSHSGGIETQYF.

This chain connects TRBV19 to TRBJ1-1; D is possibly TRBD1 (6 bases). The CDR3 length is 13 residues. V dropped 7 bases and J dropped 8 bases, with 17 bases sitting between them. CDR1 is LNHDA and CDR2 is SQIVND in the germline V gene (reference sequence). CDR3 loop: CASTTLDRKEAFF. CDR3 nucleotides: TGTGCCAGTACCACTCTAGACAGGAAAGAAGCTTTCTTT.